This T cell receptor (beta chain) is from a study of OX40 agonist ivuxolimab in advanced cancers. The CDR3 covers 14 residues. Germline CDR1 and CDR2: LNHNV and YYDKDF (reference sequence). V was trimmed by 0 bases and J by 5 bases, leaving 10 bases between them. TCRdb's copy holds only in-frame clones and misses some; the assay was immunoSEQ multiplex PCR. The repertoire holds approximately 70,000 clones, with 82% as singletons. The chain carries TRBV15 and TRBJ1-1; no clear D gene. The sequencing used CD4+ or CD8+ T cells sorted from blood, collected in a trial of the OX40 agonist ivuxolimab. This receptor was identified in an adult with an advanced solid tumor such as melanoma, head and neck, liver or kidney cancer. The chain's CDR3 is CATSREIGRTEAFF. The DNA for the CDR3 is TGTGCCACCAGCAGAGAAATAGGGAGGACTGAAGCTTTCTTT.